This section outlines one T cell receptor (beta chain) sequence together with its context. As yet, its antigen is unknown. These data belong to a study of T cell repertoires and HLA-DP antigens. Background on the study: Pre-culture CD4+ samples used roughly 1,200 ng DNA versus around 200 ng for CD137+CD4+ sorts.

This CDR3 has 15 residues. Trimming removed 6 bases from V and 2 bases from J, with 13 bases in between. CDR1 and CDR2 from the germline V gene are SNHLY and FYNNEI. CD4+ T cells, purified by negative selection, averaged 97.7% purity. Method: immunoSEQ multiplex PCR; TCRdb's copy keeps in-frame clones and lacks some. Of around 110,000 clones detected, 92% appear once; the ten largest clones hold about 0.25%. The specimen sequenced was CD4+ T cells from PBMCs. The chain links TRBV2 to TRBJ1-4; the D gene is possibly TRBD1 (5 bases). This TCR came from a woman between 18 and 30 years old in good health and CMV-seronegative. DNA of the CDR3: TGTGCCAGCAGAGCCAGCGGGGCCACTAATGAAAAACTGTTTTTT. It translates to CASRASGATNEKLFF.